This TCR beta chain was documented in a study of spatial heterogeneity in lung cancer. Study details: Matched bulk RNA-seq provided a T cell module score, and TCR transcript counts in tumor regions correlated strongly with it. The study observed each unique TCR and UMI combination more than ten times on average in raw reads. Notes on the study in general: Higher tumor mutation counts went along with higher counts of expanded intratumoral alpha and beta TCRs. Tumor T-cell coverage was an estimated 7% or so for alpha and approximately 12% for beta chains.

Time point here: sample taken at primary tumor resection. Germline CDR1 is MNHEY and CDR2 is SMNVEV (reference sequence). V lost 10 bases and J lost 2; bases outside the gene matches: 13. This CDR3 comprises 15 residues. TCR cDNA molecules each carried a unique molecular identifier. Each CDR3 protein gets one entry after TCRdb re-called the 5' RACE reads with MiXCR. The sample consists of approximately 25,000 distinct CDR3 sequences, approximately 10% of them appearing once. This clonotype was detected a few times. Its antigen is still unknown. The gene calls are TRBV27 and TRBJ2-7; 8 nucleotides line up with TRBD1. This clonotype was sampled from a male donor with early-stage non-small cell lung cancer. Sequenced here: lung tumor tissue, sampled at surgery. CDR3: CATSRRRDRTYEQYF. DNA of the CDR3: TGTGCCACCTCCCGGAGGCGGGACAGGACCTACGAGCAGTACTTC.